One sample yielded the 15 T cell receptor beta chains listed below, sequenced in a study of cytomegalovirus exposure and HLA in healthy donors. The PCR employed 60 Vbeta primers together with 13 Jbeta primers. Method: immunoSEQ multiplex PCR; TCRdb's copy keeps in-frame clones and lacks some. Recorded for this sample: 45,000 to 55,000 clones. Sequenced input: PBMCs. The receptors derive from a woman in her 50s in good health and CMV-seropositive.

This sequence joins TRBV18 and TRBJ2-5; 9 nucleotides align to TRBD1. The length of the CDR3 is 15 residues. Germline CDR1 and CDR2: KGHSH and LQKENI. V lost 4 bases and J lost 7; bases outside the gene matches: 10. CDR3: CASSRDREKGVTQYF. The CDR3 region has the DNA TGTGCCAGCTCACGGGACAGGGAAAAGGGAGTGACCCAGTACTTC.

CDR3 coding DNA: TGCGCCAGCAGCCAAGATGGTAACAGATACAATGAGCAGTTCTTC. Translating gives CASSQDGNRYNEQFF. The chain employs TRBV4-3 and TRBJ2-1; D not resolved. Trimming took 0 bases from V and 4 from J, leaving 10 bases between them. Germline values: CDR1 LGHNA, CDR2 YSLEER. The CDR3 has 15 amino acids.

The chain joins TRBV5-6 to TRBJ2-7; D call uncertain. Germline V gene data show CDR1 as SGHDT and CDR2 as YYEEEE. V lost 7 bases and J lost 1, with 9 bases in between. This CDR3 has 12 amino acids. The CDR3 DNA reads TGTGCCAGCGGAGTAGAGTCCTACGAGCAGTACTTC. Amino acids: CASGVESYEQYF.

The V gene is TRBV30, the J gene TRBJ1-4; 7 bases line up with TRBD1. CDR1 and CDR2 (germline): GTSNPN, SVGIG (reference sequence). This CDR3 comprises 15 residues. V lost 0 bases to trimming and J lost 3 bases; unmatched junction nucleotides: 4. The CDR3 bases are TGTGCCTGGAGTGTAAAAGGGGGCTCTAATGAAAAACTGTTTTTT. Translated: CAWSVKGGSNEKLFF.

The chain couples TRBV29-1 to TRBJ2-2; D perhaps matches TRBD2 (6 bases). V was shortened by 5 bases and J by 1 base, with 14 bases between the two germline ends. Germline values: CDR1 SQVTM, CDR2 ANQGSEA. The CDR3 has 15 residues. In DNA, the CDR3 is TGCAGCGTTCGGTTAATAGCGGAGAACACCGGGGAGCTGTTTTTT. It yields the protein CSVRLIAENTGELFF.

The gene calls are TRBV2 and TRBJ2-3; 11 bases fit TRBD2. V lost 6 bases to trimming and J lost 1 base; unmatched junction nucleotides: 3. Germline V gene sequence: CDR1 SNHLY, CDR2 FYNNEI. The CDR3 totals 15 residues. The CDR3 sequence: CASRGTSGRTDTQYF. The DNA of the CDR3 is TGTGCCAGCAGGGGGACTAGCGGTCGCACAGATACGCAGTATTTT.

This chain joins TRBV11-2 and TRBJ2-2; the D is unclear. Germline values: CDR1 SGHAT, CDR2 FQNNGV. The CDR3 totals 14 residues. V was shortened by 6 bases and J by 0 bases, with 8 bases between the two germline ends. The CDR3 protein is CASSLEPNTGELFF. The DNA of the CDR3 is TGTGCCAGCAGTCTTGAGCCGAACACCGGGGAGCTGTTTTTT.

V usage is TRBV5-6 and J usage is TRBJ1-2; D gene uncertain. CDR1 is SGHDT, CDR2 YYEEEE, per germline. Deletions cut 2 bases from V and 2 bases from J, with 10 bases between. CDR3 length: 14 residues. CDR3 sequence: CASSLETLNYGYTF. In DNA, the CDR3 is TGTGCCAGCAGCTTAGAAACTCTCAACTATGGCTACACCTTC.

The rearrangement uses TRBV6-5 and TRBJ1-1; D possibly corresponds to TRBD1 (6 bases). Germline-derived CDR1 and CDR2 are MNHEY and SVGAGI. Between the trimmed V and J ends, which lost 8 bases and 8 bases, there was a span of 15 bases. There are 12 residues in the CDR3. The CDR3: CASGQLPGEAFF. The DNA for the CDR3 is TGTGCCAGCGGACAGCTCCCCGGCGAAGCTTTCTTT.

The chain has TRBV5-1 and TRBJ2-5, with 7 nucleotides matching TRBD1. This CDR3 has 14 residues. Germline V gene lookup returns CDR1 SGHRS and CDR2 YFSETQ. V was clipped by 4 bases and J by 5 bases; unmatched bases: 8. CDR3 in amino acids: CASSPTTGPETQYF. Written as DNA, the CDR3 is TGCGCCAGCAGCCCCACGACAGGGCCGGAGACCCAGTACTTC.

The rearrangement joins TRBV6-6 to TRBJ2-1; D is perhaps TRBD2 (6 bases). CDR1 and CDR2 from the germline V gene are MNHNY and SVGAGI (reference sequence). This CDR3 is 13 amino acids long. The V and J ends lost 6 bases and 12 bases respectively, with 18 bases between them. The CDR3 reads CASSRTTLGVQFF. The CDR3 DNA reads TGTGCCAGCAGCCGGACTACCCTCGGGGTGCAGTTCTTC.

CDR3 protein: CASSTRQGQETQYF. As DNA, the CDR3 is TGTGCCAGCAGTACCCGACAGGGCCAAGAGACCCAGTACTTC. V gene TRBV28 combines with J gene TRBJ2-5; 7 bases are shared with TRBD1. Trimming at V came to 5 bases and at J to 1 base, leaving 4 bases not matched to a gene. Germline V gene lookup returns CDR1 MDHEN and CDR2 SYDVKM. The CDR3 has 14 residues.

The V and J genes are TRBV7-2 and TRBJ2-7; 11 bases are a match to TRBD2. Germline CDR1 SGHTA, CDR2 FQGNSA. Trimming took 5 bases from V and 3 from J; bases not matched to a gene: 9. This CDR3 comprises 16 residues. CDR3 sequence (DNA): TGTGCCAGCAGCGGCGGGCTAGCGGGAGGATACTACGAGCAGTACTTC. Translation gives CASSGGLAGGYYEQYF.

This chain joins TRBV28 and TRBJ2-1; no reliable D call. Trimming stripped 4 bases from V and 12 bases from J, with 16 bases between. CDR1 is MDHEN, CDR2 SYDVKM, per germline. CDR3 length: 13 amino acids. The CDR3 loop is CASSSDPPGAQFF. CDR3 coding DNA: TGTGCCAGCAGTTCAGACCCCCCGGGTGCGCAGTTCTTC.

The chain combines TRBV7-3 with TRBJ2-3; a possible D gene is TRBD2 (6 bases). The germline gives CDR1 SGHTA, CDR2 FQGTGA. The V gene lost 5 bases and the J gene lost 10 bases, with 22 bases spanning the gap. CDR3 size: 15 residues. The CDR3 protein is CASSPAGLGSEAQYF. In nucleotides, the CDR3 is TGTGCCAGCAGCCCGGCGGGACTGGGGTCCGAGGCGCAGTATTTT.